The entry below describes one T cell receptor (beta chain). The table came from immunoSEQ multiplex PCR; TCRdb's copy has only in-frame clones and leaves some out. The sample includes about 90,000 clones, 81% seen only once; the top ten take around 13%. The sample comes from a study of blood T cell repertoires in COVID-19. Study information: Whether acute or convalescent, the COVID-19 samples came from the United States, Italy and Spain.

The CDR3 consists of 18 residues. Germline values: CDR1 KGHSH, CDR2 LQKENI. V lost 4 bases and J 0 bases, leaving 19 bases between the germline ends. The clonotype comes from a human donor in a cohort sampled during active COVID-19. Sample: peripheral blood. This chain links TRBV18 with TRBJ1-3; D gene ambiguous. CDR3 sequence (DNA): TGTGCCAGCTCACGAACTTTAAGCGCATCCCTCTCTGGAAACACCATATATTTT. Protein: CASSRTLSASLSGNTIYF.